The clone carrying this T cell receptor (beta chain) was recorded at least ten times. Antigen unknown. This sample was taken from a study of blood T cells in healthy people across ages. Study outcomes and limitations: Significant beta diversity loss was already apparent by age about 42, declining roughly linearly.

The CDR3 contains 14 residues. V dropped 6 bases and J dropped 8 bases, with 19 bases sitting between them. Germline V lookup: CDR1 MDHEN, CDR2 SYDVKM. Primers used in a second PCR of roughly 7 to 12 cycles were a sample-barcoded 5' primer and a J-beta primer mix. One entry per CDR3 protein, called by TCRdb with MiXCR from the 5' RACE reads. The data hold hundreds of thousands of distinct CDR3 sequences, with around 52% observed a single time. Donors ranged from roughly 6 to 95 years old and were healthy Caucasians in Russia. RNA extraction gave at least 5.5 micrograms of total RNA per sample. This sequence originates from a woman over 75 in good health. The sample taken for sequencing was blood. The J gene is TRBJ1-2, the V gene TRBV28, with D perhaps TRBD1 (6 bases). For the CDR3, the DNA is TGTGCCAGCAGGGCCTCTGGGGGCTCTTGGGGCTACACCTTC. Encoded protein: CASRASGGSWGYTF.